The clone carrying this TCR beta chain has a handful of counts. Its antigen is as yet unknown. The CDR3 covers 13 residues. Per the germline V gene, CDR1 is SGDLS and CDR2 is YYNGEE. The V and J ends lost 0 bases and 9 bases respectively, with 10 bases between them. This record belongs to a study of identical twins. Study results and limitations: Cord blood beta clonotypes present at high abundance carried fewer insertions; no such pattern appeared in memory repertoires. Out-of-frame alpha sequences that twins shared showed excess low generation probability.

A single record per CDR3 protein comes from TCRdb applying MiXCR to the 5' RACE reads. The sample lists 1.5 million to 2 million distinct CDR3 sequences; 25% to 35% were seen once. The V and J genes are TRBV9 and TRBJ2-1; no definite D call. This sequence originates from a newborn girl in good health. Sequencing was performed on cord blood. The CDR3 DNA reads TGTGCCAGCAGCGTAGATTGGGAAGGTGAGCAGTTCTTC. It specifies CASSVDWEGEQFF.